The 3 T cell receptor beta chains below come from one sample, sequenced in a study of T cells after yellow fever vaccination. From the 5' RACE reads, TCRdb called clonotypes with MiXCR, one entry per CDR3 protein. The sample shows about 45,000 distinct CDR3 sequences, roughly 7% of them seen only once. Sequencing was performed on CD8+ T cells not binding an NS4B(214-222) dextramer, sorted from PBMCs, taken 45 days after the yellow fever booster vaccination. Source of these receptors: a man between 25 and 39 years old who received the YFV17D yellow fever vaccine.

This clonotype was picked up a small number of times. A junction end diverges from the germline sequence, so it may reflect a read error. This rearrangement joins TRBV28 to TRBJ2-5; D possibly corresponds to TRBD2 (6 bases). The CDR3 runs 11 residues. Germline lookup yields CDR1 MDHEN and CDR2 SYDVKM. The chain's CDR3 is CASSPGTFFDF. The CDR3, as DNA: TGTGCCAGCAGCCCGGGGACTTTTTTTGACTTC.

The sample holds many counts of this clonotype. J is TRBJ2-1 and V is TRBV6-5, with TRBD2 matching 7 bases. After removal of 2 bases from V and 10 bases from J, the junction contained 5 bases not matched to a gene. The CDR3 is made up of 13 amino acids. The germline V gene has CDR1 MNHEY and CDR2 SVGAGI. The CDR3 bases are TGTGCCAGCAGTTACGGCCAGGGAGGGGAGCAGTTCTTC. This sequence encodes CASSYGQGGEQFF.

At least ten counts were recorded for this clonotype. J is TRBJ2-1 and V is TRBV6-4; a possible D gene is TRBD2 (5 bases). The length of the CDR3 is 14 residues. V gave up 0 bases and J gave up 6 bases, with 9 bases separating them. Per the germline V gene, CDR1 is MRHNA and CDR2 is SNTAGT. This CDR3 is CASSDSWESNEQFF. In DNA, the CDR3 is TGTGCCAGCAGTGACTCTTGGGAGAGCAATGAGCAGTTCTTC.